The 3 T cell receptor beta chains listed next were all sequenced from one sample in a study of T cell responses to AZD1222 COVID-19 vaccine (dated by TCRdb to the early 2020s). The library came from the immunoSEQ multiplex PCR assay. TCRdb's version of the immuneACCESS table is confined to in-frame rearrangements and falls short of the full clone set. An unresolved V gene accounts for under half of the shortfall where checked; the remainder is of unknown origin. The sample table contains approximately 140,000 clones; only one count was recorded for 82% of them. The ten largest clones represent about 4% of the sample. This specimen's time point label, per the study, means: baseline before first vaccination. The treatment or condition label on this specimen signifies: meningococcal conjugate vaccine given as trial control. Sample: peripheral blood, taken on day 0 of MenACWY control vaccination. These receptors originate from an adult in good health.

The V call is TRBV29-1, the J call TRBJ1-1; D not resolved. Germline values: CDR1 SQVTM, CDR2 ANQGSEA. V was shortened by 3 bases and J by 1 base, with 9 bases between the two germline ends. The CDR3 spans 13 residues. This CDR3 is CSVDGPQNTEAFF. In DNA, the CDR3 is TGCAGCGTTGACGGCCCGCAGAACACTGAAGCTTTCTTT.

The rearrangement links TRBV4-1 to TRBJ1-1; no clear D gene. The CDR3 length is 15 residues. V was trimmed by 5 bases and J by 1 base, leaving 14 bases between them. Germline CDR1 is MGHRA and CDR2 is YSYEKL. In DNA form, the CDR3 reads TGCGCCAGCAGCTCGACGAATCGGGCGAACACTGAAGCTTTCTTT. Translation gives CASSSTNRANTEAFF.

In this sample, this clone is large. The chain recombines TRBV19 with TRBJ1-1; 9 bases match TRBD1. The CDR3 is 12 residues long. V was pared by 1 base and J by 13 bases, with 4 bases of the junction left unmatched. Germline V gene lookup returns CDR1 LNHDA and CDR2 SQIVND (reference sequence). Written as DNA, the CDR3 is TGTGCCAGTAGTATAGGGACAGGGGCTCTTTTCTTT. Its translation: CASSIGTGALFF.